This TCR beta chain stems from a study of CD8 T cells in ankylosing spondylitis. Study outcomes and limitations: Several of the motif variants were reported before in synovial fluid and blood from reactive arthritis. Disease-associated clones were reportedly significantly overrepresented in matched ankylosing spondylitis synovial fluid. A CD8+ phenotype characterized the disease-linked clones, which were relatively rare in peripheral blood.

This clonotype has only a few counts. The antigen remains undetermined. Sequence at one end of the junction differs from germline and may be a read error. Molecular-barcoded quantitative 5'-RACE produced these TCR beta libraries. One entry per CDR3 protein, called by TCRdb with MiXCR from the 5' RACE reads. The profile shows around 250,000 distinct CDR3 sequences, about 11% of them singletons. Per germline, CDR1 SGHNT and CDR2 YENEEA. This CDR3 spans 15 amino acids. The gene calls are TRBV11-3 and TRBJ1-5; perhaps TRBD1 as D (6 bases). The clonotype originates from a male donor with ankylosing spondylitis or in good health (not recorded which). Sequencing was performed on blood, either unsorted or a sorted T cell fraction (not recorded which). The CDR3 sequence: CASSKIQGSNQPRHF. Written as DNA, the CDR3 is TGTGCCAGCAGCAAAATTCAGGGGAGCAATCAGCCCCGGCATTTT.